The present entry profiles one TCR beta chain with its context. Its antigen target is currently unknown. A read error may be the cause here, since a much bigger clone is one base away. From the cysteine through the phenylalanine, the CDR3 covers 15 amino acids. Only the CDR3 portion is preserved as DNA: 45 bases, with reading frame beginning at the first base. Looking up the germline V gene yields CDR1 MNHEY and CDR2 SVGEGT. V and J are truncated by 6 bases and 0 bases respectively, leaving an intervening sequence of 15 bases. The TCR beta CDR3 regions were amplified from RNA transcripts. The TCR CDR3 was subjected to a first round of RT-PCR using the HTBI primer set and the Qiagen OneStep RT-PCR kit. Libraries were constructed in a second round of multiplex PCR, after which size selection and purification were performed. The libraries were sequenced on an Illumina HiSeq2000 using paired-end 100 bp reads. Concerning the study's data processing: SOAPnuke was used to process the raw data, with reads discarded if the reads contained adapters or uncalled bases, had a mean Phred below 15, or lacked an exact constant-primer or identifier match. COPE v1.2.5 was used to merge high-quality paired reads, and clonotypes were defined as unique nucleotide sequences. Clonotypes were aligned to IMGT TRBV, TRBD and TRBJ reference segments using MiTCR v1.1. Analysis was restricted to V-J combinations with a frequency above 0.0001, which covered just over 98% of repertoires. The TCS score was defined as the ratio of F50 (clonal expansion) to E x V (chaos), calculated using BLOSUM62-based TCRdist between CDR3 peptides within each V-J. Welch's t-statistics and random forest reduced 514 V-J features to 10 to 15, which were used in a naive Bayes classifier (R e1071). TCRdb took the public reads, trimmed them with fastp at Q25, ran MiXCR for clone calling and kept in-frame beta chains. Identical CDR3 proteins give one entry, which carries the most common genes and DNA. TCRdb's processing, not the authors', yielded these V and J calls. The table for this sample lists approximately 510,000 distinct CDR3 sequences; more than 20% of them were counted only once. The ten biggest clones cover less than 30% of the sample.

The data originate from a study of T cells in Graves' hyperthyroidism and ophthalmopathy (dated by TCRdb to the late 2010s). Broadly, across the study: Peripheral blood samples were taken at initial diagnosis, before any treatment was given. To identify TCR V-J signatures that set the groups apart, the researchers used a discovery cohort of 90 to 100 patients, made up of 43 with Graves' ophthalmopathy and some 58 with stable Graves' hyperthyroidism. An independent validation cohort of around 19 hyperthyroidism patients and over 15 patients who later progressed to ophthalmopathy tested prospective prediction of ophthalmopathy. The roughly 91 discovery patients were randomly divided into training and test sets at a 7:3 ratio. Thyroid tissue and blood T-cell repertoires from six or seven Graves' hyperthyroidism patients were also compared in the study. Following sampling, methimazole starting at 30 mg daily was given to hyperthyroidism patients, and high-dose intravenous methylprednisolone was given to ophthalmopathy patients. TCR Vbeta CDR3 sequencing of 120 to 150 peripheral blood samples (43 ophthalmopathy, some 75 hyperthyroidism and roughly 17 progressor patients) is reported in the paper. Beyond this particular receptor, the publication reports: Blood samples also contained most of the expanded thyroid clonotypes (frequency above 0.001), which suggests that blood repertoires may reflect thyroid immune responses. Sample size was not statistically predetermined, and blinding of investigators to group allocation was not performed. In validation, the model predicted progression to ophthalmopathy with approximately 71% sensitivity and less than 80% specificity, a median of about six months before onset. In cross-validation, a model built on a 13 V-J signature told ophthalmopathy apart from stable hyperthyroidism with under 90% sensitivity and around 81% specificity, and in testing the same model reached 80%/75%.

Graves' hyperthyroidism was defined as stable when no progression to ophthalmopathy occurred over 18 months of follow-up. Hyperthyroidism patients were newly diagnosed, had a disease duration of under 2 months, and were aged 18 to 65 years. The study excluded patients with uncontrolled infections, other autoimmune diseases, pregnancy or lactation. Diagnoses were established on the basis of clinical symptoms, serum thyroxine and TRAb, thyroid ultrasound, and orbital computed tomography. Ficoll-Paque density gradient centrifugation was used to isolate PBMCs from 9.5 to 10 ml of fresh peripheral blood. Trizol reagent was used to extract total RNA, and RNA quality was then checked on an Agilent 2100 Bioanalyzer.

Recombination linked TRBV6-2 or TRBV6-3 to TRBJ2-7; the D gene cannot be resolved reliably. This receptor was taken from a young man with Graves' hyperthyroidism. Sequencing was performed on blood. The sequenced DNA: TGTGCCAGCAGAGAGGCCATGGGGTACTCCTACGAGCAGTACTTC. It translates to CASREAMGYSYEQYF.